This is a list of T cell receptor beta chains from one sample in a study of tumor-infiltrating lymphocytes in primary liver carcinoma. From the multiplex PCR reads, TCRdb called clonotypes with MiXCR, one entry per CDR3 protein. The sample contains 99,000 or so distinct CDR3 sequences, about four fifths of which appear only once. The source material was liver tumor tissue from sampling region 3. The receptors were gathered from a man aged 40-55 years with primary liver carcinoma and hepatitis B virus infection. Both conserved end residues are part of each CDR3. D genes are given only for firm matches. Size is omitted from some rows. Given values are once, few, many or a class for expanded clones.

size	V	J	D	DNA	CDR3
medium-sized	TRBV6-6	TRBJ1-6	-	TGTGCCAGCAGTTCAACAGGGATTTCACCCCTCCACTTT	CASSSTGISPLHF
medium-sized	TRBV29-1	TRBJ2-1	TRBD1	TGCAGCGTTCTCCGGACAGGGGTGAAGGGTGAGCAGTTCTTC	CSVLRTGVKGEQFF
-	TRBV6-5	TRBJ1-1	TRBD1	TGTGCTAACAGTTGGGGGACAGGGGGGATGAACGCTGAAGCTTTCTTT	CANSWGTGGMNAEAFF
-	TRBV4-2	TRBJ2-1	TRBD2	TGTGCCAGCAACCAAGCGACTAGCGGGCTCAGCTCCTACAATGAGCAGTCCTTC	CASNQATSGLSSYNEQSF
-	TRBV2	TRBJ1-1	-	TGTGCCAGCACCCCACATGGTGGGAACACTGAAGCTTTCTTT	CASTPHGGNTEAFF
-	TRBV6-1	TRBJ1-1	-	TGCGCCAGCAGAGAGGGAGCTCGCCCTGAAGCTATCTTT	CASREGARPEAIF
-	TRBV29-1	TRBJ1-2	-	-	CSDGTFYGCTF
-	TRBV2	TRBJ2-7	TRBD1	TGTGCCAGCGGGAGGGACAGGGGAGACTACAAGCAGTACTTC	CASGRDRGDYKQYF
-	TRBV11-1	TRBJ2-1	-	TGTACCAGCAGCTTCCAGGGACCACTGGACTATGAGCAGTTCTTC	CTSSFQGPLDYEQFF
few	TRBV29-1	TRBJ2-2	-	TGCAGTGTTGGACTCACCGGGGAGCCGTTTTTT	CSVGLTGEPFF
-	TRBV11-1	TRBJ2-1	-	TGTACCAGCAACTTAGGCGTCTCGAACAATGAGCAGTTTTTC	CTSNLGVSNNEQFF
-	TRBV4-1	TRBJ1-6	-	TGCGCCAGCAGCCAAGATATCACAGGGAGTTCACCCCTCCACTTT	CASSQDITGSSPLHF
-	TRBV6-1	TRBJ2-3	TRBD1	TGTGCCAGCAGTGAACAGGGAGGACAGGGACCAGATACGCAGTATTTT	CASSEQGGQGPDTQYF
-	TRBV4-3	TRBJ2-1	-	TGCGCCAGCAGCCAAGGGCTCGATGACCTTACCTACAAAGAGCAGTTCTTC	CASSQGLDDLTYKEQFF
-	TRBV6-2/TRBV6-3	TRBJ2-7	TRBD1	TGTGCCAACAGCCTCCGGGACAGGACCCACGAGCAGCACTTC	CANSLRDRTHEQHF
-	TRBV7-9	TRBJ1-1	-	TGTGCCAACAGCTCTACAGAGCCTCGGGCCAGTCAGAGAAGTAACACTGAAGCTTTCTTT	CANSSTEPRASQRSNTEAFF
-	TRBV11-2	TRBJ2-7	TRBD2	TGTGCCAGCAGCTTATGTGAGCGGGACCAGCAGTACTTC	CASSLCERDQQYF
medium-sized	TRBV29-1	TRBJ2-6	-	TGCAGCGTTTTCCGGGACACAGACTCTGGGGCCAACGTCCTGACTTTC	CSVFRDTDSGANVLTF
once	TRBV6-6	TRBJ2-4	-	TGTGCCAGCAGGCCAGGACGGGGTGCTAGGAGCATACAGTACTTC	CASRPGRGARSIQYF
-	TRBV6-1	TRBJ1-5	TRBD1	TGTGCCAACAGTAACGTGGACAGGAGAGGCCAGCCCCAGCATTTT	CANSNVDRRGQPQHF
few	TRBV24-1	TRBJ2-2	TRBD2	TGTGCCATCAAGGCGGGGGGAGCGGCCACCGGGGAGCTGTTTTTT	CAIKAGGAATGELFF
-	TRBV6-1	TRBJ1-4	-	TGTGCCAGTAGTGGAGCGGGTCGGGCAACTAATGAAAAAGTGTTTTTT	CASSGAGRATNEKVFF
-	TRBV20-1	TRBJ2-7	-	TGCAGTGCTAGTAAGGGGCTTCGGGACGAGCAGTACTTC	CSASKGLRDEQYF
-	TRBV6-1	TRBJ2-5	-	TGTGCCAGCAGGGGCGGGGGCCAAGAGACCCAATTCTTC	CASRGGGQETQFF
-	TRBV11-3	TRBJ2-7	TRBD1	TGTGCCAGCAGCCCCGGGACAGGGGGCAACTACGAGCAGTACTTC	CASSPGTGGNYEQYF
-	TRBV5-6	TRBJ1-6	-	TGTGCCAGCTTCAGCAGGTCGAGTTCCTATAATTCACCCCTCCACTTT	CASFSRSSSYNSPLHF
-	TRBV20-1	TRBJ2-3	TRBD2	TGCACTGCCACCGGGGCCGGGACTAGCGGTAGCACAGATACGCAGTATTTT	CTATGAGTSGSTDTQYF
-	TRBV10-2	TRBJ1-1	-	TGCGCCAGCAGGGGGAAGCATTTGGACACTGAAGCTTCCTTT	CASRGKHLDTEASF
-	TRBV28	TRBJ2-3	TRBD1	TGTGCCAGCCGGGACAGGGGCACAGATATGCACTATTTT	CASRDRGTDMHYF
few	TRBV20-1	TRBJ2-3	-	TGCAGTGCCCCGGACGCGGGATCTAGCACAGATACGCAGTATTTT	CSAPDAGSSTDTQYF
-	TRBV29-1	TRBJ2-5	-	TGCATCGTTGAATGGGCCCAAAAGACCCAGTACTTC	CIVEWAQKTQYF
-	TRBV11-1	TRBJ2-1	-	TGTGCCAGCAGCTCTCCTTCGGGTAGCGGATCCTACTATGAGCAGTTTTTC	CASSSPSGSGSYYEQFF
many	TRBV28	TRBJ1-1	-	TGTGCCAGCAATTACGGATACACTGAAGCTTTCTTT	CASNYGYTEAFF
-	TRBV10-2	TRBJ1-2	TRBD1	TGCACCAGCAGTGAACAGGGGGCAAACTATGGCTACATCTTC	CTSSEQGANYGYIF
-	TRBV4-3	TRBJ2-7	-	TGCGCCAGCAGCCAAAATGTTTCCAGTTCCTACGAGCAGTGCTTC	CASSQNVSSSYEQCF
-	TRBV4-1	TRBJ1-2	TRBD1	TGCGCGAGCAGTCCGTCCCGGGACAGGTGGAGCTATGGTTACACCTTC	CASSPSRDRWSYGYTF
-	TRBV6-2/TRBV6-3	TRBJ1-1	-	TGTGCCAGCATTCCCAAGAGGCTTTTTACCGAAATGGATACTGAAGCTTTCTTT	CASIPKRLFTEMDTEAFF
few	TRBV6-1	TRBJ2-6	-	TGTGCCAGCAGGGCCTCTCAGGGCAGGGGCCGCTCTGGGGCTAACGTCCTGACTTTC	CASRASQGRGRSGANVLTF
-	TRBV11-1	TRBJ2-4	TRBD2	TGTGGCAGCAGCTTTCCCGGGACTATCGGGACCAAAAAGATTCGGTACTTC	CGSSFPGTIGTKKIRYF
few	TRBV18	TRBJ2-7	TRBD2	TGTGCCAGCTCACCACCGCGGGGGGGCCACGAGCAGTACTTC	CASSPPRGGHEQYF
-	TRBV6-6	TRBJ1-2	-	TGTGTCAGCAGCGAAGGTCAGGCCGGAGGAGGATATGACTACACCTTC	CVSSEGQAGGGYDYTF
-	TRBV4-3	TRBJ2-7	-	TGCGCCAGCAGCCAAGGTCAGGTCTCCCACGACCAGTACTTC	CASSQGQVSHDQYF
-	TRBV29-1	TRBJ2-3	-	TGCAGTGCCAGGCGGGGCAACACAGTTACGCAGTATTTT	CSARRGNTVTQYF
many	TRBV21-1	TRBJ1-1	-	TGTGCCAGCAGCGGGCTAGAAGTAACTGAAGCTTTCTTT	CASSGLEVTEAFF
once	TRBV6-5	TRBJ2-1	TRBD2	TGTACCAGCGGGAGCAGGGGTGAGCAGTTCTTT	CTSGSRGEQFF
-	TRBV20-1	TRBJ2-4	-	TGCAGTGCTAGAGAGTGTCGTTCAGCGGGCATTCAGTACTTC	CSARECRSAGIQYF
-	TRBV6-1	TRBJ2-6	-	TGTGCCAGCAGTGCCAGACATGTGCGATTCTCTGGGGTCAACGTCCTGACTTTC	CASSARHVRFSGVNVLTF
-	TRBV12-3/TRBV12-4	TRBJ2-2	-	TGTGCCAGCAGTTTTAGTGGGAGGAACACCGGGGAGCTGTATTTT	CASSFSGRNTGELYF
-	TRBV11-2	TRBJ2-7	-	TGTGCCAGCAGCTTACGATGGAGAGGGGAAACCGAGCGATACTTC	CASSLRWRGETERYF
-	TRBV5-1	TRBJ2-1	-	TGCGCCAACAGTGCCTCGCGGGGAGGTGAGCAGTTCTTC	CANSASRGGEQFF
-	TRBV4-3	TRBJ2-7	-	TGCTCCAGCAGGCAAGAACAGCGCTACAAGCACTACTTC	CSSRQEQRYKHYF
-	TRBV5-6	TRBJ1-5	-	TGCGCCAGCAGCTTGGGGTTCGACAATCAGTCCCAGCATTTT	CASSLGFDNQSQHF
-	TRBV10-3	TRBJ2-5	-	TGTGCCACCTTGGGACTCCCCCGAGAGACCCAGTGCTTC	CATLGLPRETQCF
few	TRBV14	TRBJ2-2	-	TGTGCCAGCGGCCAAGCGTGGGAGCTGTTTTTT	CASGQAWELFF
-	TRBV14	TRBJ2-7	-	TGTGCCAGCAGCCAGGTCTGCAGTTCCGAGCAGTACTTC	CASSQVCSSEQYF
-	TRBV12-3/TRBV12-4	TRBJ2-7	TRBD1	TGTGCCAACAGACCGATAGGGGGCATGGACGAGCAGTACTTC	CANRPIGGMDEQYF
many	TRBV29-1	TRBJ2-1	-	TGCAGCGTTGAGCGGGACACCAACAATGAGCAGTTCTTC	CSVERDTNNEQFF